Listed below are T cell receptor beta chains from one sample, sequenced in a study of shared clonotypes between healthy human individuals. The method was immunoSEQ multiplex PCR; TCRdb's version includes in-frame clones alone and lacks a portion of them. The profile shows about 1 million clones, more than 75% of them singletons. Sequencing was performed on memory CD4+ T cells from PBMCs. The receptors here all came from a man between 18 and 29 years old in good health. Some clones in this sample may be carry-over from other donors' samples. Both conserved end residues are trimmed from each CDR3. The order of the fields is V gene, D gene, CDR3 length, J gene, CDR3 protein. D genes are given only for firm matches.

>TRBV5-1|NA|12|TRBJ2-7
ASSFDAGLYEQY
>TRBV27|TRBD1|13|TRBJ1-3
ASSLRGQGGDTIY
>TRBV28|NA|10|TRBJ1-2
ASSFGGYGYT
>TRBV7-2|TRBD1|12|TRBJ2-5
ASSPRTGLETQY
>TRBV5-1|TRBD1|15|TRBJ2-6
ASSTETGSNGANVLT
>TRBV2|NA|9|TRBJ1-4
ASSEYEKLF
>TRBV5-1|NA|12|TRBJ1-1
ASSLTSQSSMAF
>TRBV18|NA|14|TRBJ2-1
ASSPRSSAPADEQF
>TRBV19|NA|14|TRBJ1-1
ASSTLLLRQATEAF
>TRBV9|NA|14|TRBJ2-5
ASSVSPHGLQETQY
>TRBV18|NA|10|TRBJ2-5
ASSPPGETQY
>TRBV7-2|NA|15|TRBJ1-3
ASSRNNRVWFGNTIY
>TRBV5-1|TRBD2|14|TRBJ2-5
ASSLEGTSGRETQY
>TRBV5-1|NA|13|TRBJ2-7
ASSLGSSLRDEQY
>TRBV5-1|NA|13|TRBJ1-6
ASSLTGAYDSPLH
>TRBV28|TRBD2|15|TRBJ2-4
ASRSFASGVAKNIQY
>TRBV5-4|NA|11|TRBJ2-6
ASSLYGANVLT
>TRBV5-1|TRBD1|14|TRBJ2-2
ASSQTGQGTTGELF
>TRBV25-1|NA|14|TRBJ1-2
ASSDSALAGWDGYT
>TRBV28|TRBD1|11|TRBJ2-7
ALTRGRTGEQY
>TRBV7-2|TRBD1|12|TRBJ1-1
ASSLELGQGEAF
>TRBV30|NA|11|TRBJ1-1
AWSGSRNTEAF
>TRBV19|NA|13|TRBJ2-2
ASSVARRPGGELF
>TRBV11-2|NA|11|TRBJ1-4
ASSQGTNEKLF
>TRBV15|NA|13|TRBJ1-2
ATSSTGTASYGYT
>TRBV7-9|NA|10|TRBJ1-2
ASSLAGSGYT
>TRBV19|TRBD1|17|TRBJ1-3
ASTVGRPGQLNSGNTIY
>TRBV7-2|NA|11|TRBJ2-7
ASSLGRSYEQY
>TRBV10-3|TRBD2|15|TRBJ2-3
AISGFGGRGATDTQY
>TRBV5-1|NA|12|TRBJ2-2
ASSLTPNTGELF
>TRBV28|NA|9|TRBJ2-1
ASSRYNEQF
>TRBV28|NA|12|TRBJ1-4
ASSIDGLNEKLF
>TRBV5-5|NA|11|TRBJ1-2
ASSLDRLYGYT
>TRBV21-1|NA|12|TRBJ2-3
ASSKASNTDTQY
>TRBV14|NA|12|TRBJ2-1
ASSHLTSTNEQF
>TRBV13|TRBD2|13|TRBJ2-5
ASSLPAGAGETQY
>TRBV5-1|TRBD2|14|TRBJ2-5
ASSSTSGRAWETQY
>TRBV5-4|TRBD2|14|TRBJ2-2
ASSFGQRETTGELF
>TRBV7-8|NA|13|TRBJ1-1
ASSRGRIENTEAF
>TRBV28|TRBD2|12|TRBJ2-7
ASSLGGTLYEQY
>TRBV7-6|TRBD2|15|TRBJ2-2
ASSPSGSGADTGELF
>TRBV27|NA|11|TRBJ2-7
ASSGEGSYEQY
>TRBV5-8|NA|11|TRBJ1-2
ASSLQGYGGYT
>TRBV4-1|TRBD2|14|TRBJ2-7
ASSQSLAGGLYEQY
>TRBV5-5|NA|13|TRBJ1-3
ASSLALGAGNTIY
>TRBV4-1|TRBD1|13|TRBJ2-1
ASSYRDSRYNEQF
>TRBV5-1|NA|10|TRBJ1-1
ASSTDGLEAF
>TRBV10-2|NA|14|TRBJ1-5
ASSDPVRSRNQPQH